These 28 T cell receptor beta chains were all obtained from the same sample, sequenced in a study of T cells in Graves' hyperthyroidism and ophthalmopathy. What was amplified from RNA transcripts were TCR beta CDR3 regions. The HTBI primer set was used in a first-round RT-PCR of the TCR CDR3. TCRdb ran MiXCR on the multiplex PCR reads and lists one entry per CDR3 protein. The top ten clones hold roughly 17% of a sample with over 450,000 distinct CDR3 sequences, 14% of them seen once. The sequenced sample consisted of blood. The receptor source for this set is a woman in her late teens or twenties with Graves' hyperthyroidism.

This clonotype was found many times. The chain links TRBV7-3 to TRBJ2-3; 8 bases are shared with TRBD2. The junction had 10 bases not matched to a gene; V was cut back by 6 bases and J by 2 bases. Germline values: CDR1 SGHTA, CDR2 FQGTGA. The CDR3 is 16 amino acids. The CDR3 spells CASSYHRGGITDTQYF. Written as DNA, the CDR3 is TGTGCCAGCAGTTATCATCGGGGGGGGATCACAGATACGCAGTATTTT.

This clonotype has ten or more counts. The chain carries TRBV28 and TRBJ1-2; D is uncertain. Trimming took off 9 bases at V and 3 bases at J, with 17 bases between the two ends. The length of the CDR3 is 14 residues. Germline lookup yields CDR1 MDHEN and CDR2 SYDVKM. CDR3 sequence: CASGREFLDYGYTF. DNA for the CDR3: TGTGCCAGTGGGCGGGAGTTTTTAGACTATGGCTACACCTTC.

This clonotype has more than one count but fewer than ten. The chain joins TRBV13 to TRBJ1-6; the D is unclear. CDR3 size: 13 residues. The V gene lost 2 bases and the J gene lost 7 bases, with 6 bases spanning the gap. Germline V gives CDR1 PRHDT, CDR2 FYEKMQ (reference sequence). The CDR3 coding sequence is TGTGCCAGCAGCTTACACCTAAATTCACCCCTCCACTTT. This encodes CASSLHLNSPLHF.

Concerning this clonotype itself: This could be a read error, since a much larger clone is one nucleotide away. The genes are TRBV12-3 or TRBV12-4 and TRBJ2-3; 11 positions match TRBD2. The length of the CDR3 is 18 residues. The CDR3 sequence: CASMGLSSGRARADTQCF. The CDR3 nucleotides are TGTGCCAGCATGGGACTGAGTAGCGGGAGGGCCAGGGCAGATACGCAGTGTTTT.

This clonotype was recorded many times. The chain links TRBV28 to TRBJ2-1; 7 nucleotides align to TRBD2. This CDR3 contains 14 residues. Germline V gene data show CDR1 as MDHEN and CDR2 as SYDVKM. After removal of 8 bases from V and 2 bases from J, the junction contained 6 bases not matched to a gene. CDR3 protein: CASVGGGTYNEQFF. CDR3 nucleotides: TGTGCCAGCGTCGGGGGAGGGACCTACAATGAGCAGTTCTTC. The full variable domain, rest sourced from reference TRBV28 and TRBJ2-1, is DVKVTQSSRYLVKRTGEKVFLECVQDMDHENMFWYRQDPGLGLRLIYFSYDVKMKEKGDIPEGYSVSREKKERFSLILESASTNQTSMYLCASVGGGTYNEQFFGPGTRLTVL.

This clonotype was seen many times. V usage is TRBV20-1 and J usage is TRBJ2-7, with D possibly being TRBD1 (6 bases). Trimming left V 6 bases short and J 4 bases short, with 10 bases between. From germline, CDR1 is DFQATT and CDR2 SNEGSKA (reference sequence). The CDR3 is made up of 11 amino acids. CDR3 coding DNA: TGCAGTGCATCACAGGGTTACGAGCAGTACGTC. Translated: CSASQGYEQYV.

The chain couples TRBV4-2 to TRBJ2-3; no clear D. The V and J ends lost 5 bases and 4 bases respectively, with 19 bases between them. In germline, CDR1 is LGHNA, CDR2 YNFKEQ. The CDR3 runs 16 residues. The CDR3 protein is CASSFRQGSEADTQYF. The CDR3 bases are TGTGCCAGCAGCTTCCGACAAGGATCTGAAGCAGATACGCAGTATTTT.

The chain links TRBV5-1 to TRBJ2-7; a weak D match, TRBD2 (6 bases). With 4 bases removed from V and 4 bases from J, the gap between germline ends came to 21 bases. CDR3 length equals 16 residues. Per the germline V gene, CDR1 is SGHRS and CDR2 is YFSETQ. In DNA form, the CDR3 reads TGCGCCAGCAGCGATGTCTTTGGGCGGGGCCTTTACGAGCAGTACTTC. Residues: CASSDVFGRGLYEQYF.

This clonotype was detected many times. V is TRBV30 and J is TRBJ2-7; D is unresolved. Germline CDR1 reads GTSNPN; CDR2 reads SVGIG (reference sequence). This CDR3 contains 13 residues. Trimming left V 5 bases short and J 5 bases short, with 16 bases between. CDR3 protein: CAWGLIFLNEQYF. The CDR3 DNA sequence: TGTGCCTGGGGTTTAATATTCTTGAACGAGCAGTACTTC.

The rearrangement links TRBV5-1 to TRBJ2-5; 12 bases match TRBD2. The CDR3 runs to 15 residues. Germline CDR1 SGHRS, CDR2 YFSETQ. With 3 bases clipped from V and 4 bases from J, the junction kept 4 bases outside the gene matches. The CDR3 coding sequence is TGCGCCAGCAGCTCGACTAGCGGGAGAGTAGAGACCCAGTACTTC. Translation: CASSSTSGRVETQYF.

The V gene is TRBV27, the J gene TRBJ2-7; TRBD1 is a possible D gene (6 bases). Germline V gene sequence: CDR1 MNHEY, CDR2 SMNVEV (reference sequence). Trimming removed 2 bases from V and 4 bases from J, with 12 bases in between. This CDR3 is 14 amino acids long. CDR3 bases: TGTGCCAGCAGTTTACGTCAGGGGTTGTACGAGCAGTACTTC. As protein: CASSLRQGLYEQYF.

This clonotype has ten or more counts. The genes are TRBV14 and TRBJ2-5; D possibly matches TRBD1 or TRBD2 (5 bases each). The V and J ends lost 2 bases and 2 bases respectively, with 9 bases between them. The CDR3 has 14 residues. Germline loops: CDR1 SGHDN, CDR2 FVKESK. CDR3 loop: CASSQRDVQETQYF. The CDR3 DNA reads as TGTGCCAGCAGCCAAAGGGACGTACAAGAGACCCAGTACTTC.

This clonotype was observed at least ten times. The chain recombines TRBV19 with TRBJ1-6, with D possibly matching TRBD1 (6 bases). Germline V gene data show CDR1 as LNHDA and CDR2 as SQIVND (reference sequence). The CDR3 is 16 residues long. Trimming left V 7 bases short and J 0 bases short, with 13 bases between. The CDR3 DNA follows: TGTGCCAGTACTGGGAGGGGGAGCTCCTATAATTCACCCCTCCACTTT. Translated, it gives CASTGRGSSYNSPLHF.

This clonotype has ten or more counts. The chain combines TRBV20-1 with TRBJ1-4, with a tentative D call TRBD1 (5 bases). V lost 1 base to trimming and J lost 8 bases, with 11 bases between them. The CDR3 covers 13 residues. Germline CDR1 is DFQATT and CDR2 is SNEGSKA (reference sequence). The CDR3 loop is CSARVGASEKLFF. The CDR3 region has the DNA TGCAGTGCTAGAGTAGGGGCCAGCGAAAAACTGTTTTTT.

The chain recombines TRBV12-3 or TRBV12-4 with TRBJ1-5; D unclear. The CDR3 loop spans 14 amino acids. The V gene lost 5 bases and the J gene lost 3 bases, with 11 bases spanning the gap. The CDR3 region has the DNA TGTGCCAGCAGTGAGCACAGCTTCAATCAGCCCCAGCATTTT. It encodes CASSEHSFNQPQHF.

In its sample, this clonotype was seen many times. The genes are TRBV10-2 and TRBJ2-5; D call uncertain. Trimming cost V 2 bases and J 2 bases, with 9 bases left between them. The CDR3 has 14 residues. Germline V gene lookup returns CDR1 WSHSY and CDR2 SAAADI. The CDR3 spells CASSEQAMQETQYF. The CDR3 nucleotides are TGCGCCAGCAGTGAGCAGGCAATGCAAGAGACCCAGTACTTC.

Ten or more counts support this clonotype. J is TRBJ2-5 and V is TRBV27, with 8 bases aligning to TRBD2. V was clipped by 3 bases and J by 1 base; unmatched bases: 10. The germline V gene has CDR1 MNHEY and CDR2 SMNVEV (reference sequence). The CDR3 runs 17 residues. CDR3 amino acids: CASSLSRAGGPQETQYF. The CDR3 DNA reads TGTGCCAGCAGTTTGTCCCGCGCGGGAGGTCCCCAAGAGACCCAGTACTTC.

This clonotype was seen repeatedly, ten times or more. CDR3 nucleotides: TGTGCCAGCAGCGCCGGGAGTTCTAGCACAGATACGCAGTATTTT. Translating it yields CASSAGSSSTDTQYF. J is TRBJ2-3 and V is TRBV7-2; a weak D match, TRBD2 (6 bases). Germline assignment: CDR1 SGHTA and CDR2 FQGNSA. Deletions cut 5 bases from V and 0 bases from J, with 12 bases between. CDR3 length: 15 residues.

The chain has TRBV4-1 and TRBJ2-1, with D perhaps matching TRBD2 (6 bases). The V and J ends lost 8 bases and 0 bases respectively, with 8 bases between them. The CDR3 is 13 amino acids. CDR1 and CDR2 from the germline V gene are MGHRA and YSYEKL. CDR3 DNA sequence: TGCGCCAGCGGCGGGATCTCCTACAATGAGCAGTTCTTC. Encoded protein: CASGGISYNEQFF.

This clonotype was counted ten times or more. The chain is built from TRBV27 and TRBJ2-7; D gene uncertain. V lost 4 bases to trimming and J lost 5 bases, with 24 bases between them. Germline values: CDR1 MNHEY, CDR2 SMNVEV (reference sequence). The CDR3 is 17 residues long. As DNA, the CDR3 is TGTGCCAGCAGTTCGAACTTTCTGTCCTCCTATACCGACGAGCAGTACGTC. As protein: CASSSNFLSSYTDEQYV.

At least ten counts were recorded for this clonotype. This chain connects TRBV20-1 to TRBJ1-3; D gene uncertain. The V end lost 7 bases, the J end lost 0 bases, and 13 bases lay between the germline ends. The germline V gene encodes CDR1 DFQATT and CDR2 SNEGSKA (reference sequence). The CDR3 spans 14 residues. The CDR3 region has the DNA TGCAGTGGAGCAGGATCCCACTCTGGAAACACCATATATTTT. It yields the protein CSGAGSHSGNTIYF.

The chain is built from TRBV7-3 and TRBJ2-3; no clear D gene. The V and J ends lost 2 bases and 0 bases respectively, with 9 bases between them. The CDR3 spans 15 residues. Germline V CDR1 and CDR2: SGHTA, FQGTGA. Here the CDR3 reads CASSLVRSSTDTQYF. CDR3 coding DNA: TGTGCCAGCAGCTTAGTCCGTTCTAGCACAGATACGCAGTATTTT.

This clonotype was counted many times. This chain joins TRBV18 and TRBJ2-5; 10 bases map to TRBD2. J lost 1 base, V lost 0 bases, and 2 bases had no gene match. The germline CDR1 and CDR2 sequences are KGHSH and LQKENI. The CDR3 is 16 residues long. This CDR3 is CASSPPKRGGQETQYF. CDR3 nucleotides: TGTGCCAGCTCACCACCGAAGCGGGGGGGCCAAGAGACCCAGTACTTC.

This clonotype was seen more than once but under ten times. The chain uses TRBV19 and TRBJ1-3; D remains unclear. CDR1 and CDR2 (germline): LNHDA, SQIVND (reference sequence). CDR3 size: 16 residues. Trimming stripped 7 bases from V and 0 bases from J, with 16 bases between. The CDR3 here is CASMANRRSSGNTIYF. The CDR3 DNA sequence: TGTGCCAGTATGGCCAACCGAAGAAGCTCTGGAAACACCATATATTTT.

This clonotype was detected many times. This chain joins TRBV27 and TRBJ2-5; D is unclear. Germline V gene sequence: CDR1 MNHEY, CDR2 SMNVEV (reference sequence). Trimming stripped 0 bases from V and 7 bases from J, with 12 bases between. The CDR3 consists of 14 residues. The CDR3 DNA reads TGTGCCAGCAGTTTATCCCTCTTGTCGGGGACCCAGTACTTC. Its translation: CASSLSLLSGTQYF.

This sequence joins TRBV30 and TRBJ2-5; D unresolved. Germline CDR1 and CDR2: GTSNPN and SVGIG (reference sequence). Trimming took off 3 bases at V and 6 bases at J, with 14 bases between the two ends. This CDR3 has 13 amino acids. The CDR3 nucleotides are TGTGCCTGGAGCGGCGGACGAGGCAAGACCCAGTACTTC. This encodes CAWSGGRGKTQYF.

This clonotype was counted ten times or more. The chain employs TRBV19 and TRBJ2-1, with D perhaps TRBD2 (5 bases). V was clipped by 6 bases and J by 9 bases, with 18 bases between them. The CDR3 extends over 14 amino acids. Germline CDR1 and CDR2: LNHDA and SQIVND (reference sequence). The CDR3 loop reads CASRASPNRPEQFF. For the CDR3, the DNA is TGTGCCAGTAGAGCTAGCCCAAACAGACCTGAGCAGTTCTTC.

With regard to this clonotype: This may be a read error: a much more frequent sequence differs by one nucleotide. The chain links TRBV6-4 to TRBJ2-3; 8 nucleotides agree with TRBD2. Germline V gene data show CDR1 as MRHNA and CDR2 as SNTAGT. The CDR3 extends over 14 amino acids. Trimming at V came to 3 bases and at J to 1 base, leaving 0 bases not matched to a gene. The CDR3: CASSELAGTDTQYF. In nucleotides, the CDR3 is TGTGCCAGCAGTGAACTAGCGGGCACAGATACGCAGTATTTT.